This record covers a single T cell receptor (beta chain). What antigen it recognizes has not been identified. No much larger clone exists at a distance of one base, and base qualities are not known. These data are taken from a study of cytomegalovirus exposure and HLA in healthy donors (dated by TCRdb to about 2017). The study in broad terms: An earlier analysis of several hundred of the donors reported about 250 Gb of sequence data and some 120 million unique TCR beta sequences from about 179 million T cells. An early release covering about 600 HLA-typed donors comprised about 320 gigabases of sequencing data and about 90 million unique TCR sequences. The genetic ancestry cluster associated with self-reported Caucasian donors included about 81% of the approximately 410 genotyped donors. The study aimed to test whether signatures of past pathogen exposure could be identified by cataloging public T cell receptors. Using immunosequencing, the study profiled T cell repertoires from 640 or so subjects and related those repertoires to cytomegalovirus serostatus. In addition to the first cohort of roughly 670 subjects, a separate validation cohort of under 150 different subjects was used. To predict cytomegalovirus infection status, the study brought together high-throughput TCR immunosequencing, statistical association of individual TCRs with disease status, and machine learning. In a later analysis, previously published TCR beta repertoires from about 640 donors were re-analyzed and high-resolution HLA genotyping was added so that TCR occurrence patterns could be studied. Rather than drawing on any new phenotypic data, the later analysis identified candidate immune exposures from TCR beta sequences and the way those sequences occurred across donors. An earlier analysis of roughly 600 of the donors used high-throughput TCR beta sequencing to judge whether each TCR beta V gene segment behaved as functional or pseudogenic. Alongside the repertoire data, information on donor age, sex, ethnicity and CMV serostatus was compiled. Genome-wide SNP genotypes for about 65% of the 666 donors were used in a later genetic analysis, which treated that subset as a discovery cohort. Every discovery cohort repertoire had been produced on one sequencing platform. Both class I and class II loci were covered by HLA typing, at four-digit resolution. The number of typed donors differed by locus: about 629-630 for A, B, C, DRB1 and DQB1; approximately 530 for DQA1; around 580 for DPA1; and some 430 for DPB1. Because of strong linkage in the cohort, roughly five DR-DQ haplotypes were treated as single units for association and clustering. Among around 400 genotyped donors of the cohort, an average of roughly 230,000 unique TCR beta nucleotide sequences was sequenced per donor, of which roughly 17% were non-productive.

Libraries were made using the immunoSEQ multiplex PCR assay. For the multiplex PCR, a mixture combining 60 forward primers for TCR Vbeta segments and 13 reverse primers for TCR Jbeta segments was used. Amplification of the CDR3 region of rearranged TCR beta genes was performed with a multiplex PCR assay on genomic DNA. Amplified TCR beta libraries were sequenced as 87-base-pair reads on the Illumina HiSeq System. The study's processing was this. A later analysis tallied 75 million to 95 million unique TCR beta chains across the approximately 670 repertoires, and about 10 million of those chains were shared by two or more donors. A nearest-neighbor algorithm error-corrected the raw reads and collapsed the reads into unique sequences, merging closely related sequences to remove PCR and sequencing errors. V, D and J gene segments were assigned by aligning CDR3 sequences to IMGT reference sequences. For a sequence to be retained, a match of at least six nucleotides was required to both a V gene segment and a J gene segment. Rearrangements were called productive when the CDR3 lacked stop codons and stayed in frame with V and J; all others were non-productive. CDR3 was defined by IMGT convention, running from the second conserved V-encoded cysteine to the conserved J-encoded phenylalanine. Sequences without an unambiguous match to a single V gene segment were excluded from the earlier analysis of 587 of the donors. An earlier analysis of 500 to 700 of the donors classified V segments as functional when productive rearrangements were above 56.7% and as segregating when the standard deviation between donors was above 5%. A statistical classification framework was built for diagnosing cytomegalovirus status from the catalog of TCR beta chain sequences. V and J gene assignment, in a later analysis, came from comparing TCR nucleotide sequences with IMGT/GENE-DB human TR gene sequences. In a later analysis, CDR3 sequences and most-parsimonious VDJ recombination scenarios were assigned using the TCRdist pipeline. In a later analysis, each TCR beta chain was defined by its CDR3 amino acid sequence together with its V-gene family, and reads lacking a unique V-gene family were excluded. As a way to deal with suspected cross-contamination and a sequencing artifact, a later analysis dropped 640 or so nucleotide sequences that were highly shared and had low generation probability. A later analysis calculated a clonal expansion index for each public chain from normalized within-repertoire ranks of inferred template counts. In a later analysis, generation probabilities were computed using a VDJ recombination model fitted to out-of-frame rearrangements, and the results were checked against IGoR. In a later analysis, hypergeometric tests were used to score TCR-TCR, TCR-HLA and TCR-CMV co-occurrence, with a repertoire-size bias correction applied to TCR pairs. To estimate false discovery rates, a later analysis permuted the HLA or CMV assignments 20 times. In a later analysis, co-occurring TCRs were grouped using DBSCAN, with TCRdist sequence similarity added in when clustering inside HLA-allele-positive subsets. Co-occurrence clustering excluded repertoires with fewer than 30,000 or more than 120,000 public chains, plus five with anomalous nucleotide sharing. Drawn from immuneACCESS, this table holds only the in-frame rearrangements with V and J called that TCRdb kept. Clones are partly lost; checked studies trace under half to an unresolved V gene and leave the rest unexplained. That table gives V, J and clone size, and the DNA gave D and trimming. The table for this sample lists some 150,000 clones; 76% of them were counted only once. The ten top clones hold roughly 1.8% of the sample.

The full study reports these points: Strong co-occurrence of HLA alleles, especially DR and DQ, made assigning TCR associations to individual alleles difficult. According to a later genetic analysis, donors in an Asian-associated ancestry cluster had fewer N-insertions in productive TCRs than the approximately 630-donor mean. The study gave a list of 150 to 200 TCR beta chains associated with cytomegalovirus. The presence/absence analyses assumed that sequencing depth was roughly uniform across donors, and that assumption may not be true. Correlated functional status among segregating V segments might be attributable to linkage disequilibrium, but an unknown experimental factor could not be ruled out. In a later analysis, the rate of TCR association differed among HLA loci, with DRB1 alleles having the most associated TCRs and HLA-C alleles having the fewest. In a later genetic analysis, a missense DCLRE1C variant was associated with V-gene and J-gene trimming of TCR beta chains, and the association was replicated in an independent cohort. In a later analysis, HLA-associated TCR beta chains showed more clonal expansion and lower generation probabilities than non-associated chains that were equally common. Most TCR sequences were seen in very few donors, while some public TCRs were found in many individuals. In a later analysis, some 17,000 TCR beta sequences were associated with specific HLA alleles at a false discovery rate of 0.05. Because some donors lacked HLA typing at each locus, the association tests relied only on the typed subset. Because counts were too low, some 17 rarely observed V segments, including chromosome 9 orphons, were left out of the earlier analysis of several hundred of the donors. The authors suggested that the approach could potentially be generalized to other disease states and immunological phenotypes. The only immune exposure information available for the cohort was CMV serostatus. Only TCR beta chains were sequenced in this cohort, and the absence of alpha or paired-chain data limited detectable features. In an earlier analysis of approximately 590 of the donors, most TCR beta V segments appeared in productive rearrangements about 90% or about 30% of the time, broadly matching IMGT annotations. A further reported finding was that TCR beta sequences accurately predicted the HLA-A and HLA-B alleles for most subjects in the first cohort. The sequencing pipeline was judged likely to have produced a cluster of highly shared sequence variants as a technical artifact. In vitro tests confirmed that a few of the cytomegalovirus-associated TCR beta chains recognize cytomegalovirus antigens. A later analysis found that most CMV-associated TCR beta chains appeared HLA-restricted, with HLA associations seemingly driven largely by CMV exposure. The classifier was reported to diagnose cytomegalovirus status with high specificity and sensitivity in both the original cohort and the validation cohort. According to a later analysis, parvovirus B19, influenza, CMV and Epstein-Barr virus appeared linked to several top co-occurrence clusters.

The cohort comprised some 730 healthy bone marrow donors. At the time of sampling, all cohort members were nominally healthy, though unrecorded immune exposures were likely present. The donor was CMV seropositive and was included in the group of some 290 seropositive cohort members. A peripheral blood sample was provided by each donor, and peripheral blood mononuclear cells were used for TCR beta sequencing. Genomic DNA was extracted from the blood cell samples with the Qiagen DNeasy Blood Extraction Kit. What was sequenced was PBMCs. The TCR originated in a female donor in good health and CMV-seropositive.

The sequenced DNA: TGTGCCAGCAGTTTCCCTCAGACTAACGAGCAGTACTTC. The resulting protein is CASSFPQTNEQYF. This receptor chain uses TRBV6-1 and TRBJ2-7; the D gene is possibly TRBD2, with 5 bases matching. V and J lose 5 bases and 5 bases, and a span of 13 bases separates them. Spanning cysteine to phenylalanine, the CDR3 consists of 13 amino acids. The DNA shown is the 39-base CDR3, in frame from base 1. The CDR1 and CDR2 encoded by the germline V gene are MNHNS and SASEGT.